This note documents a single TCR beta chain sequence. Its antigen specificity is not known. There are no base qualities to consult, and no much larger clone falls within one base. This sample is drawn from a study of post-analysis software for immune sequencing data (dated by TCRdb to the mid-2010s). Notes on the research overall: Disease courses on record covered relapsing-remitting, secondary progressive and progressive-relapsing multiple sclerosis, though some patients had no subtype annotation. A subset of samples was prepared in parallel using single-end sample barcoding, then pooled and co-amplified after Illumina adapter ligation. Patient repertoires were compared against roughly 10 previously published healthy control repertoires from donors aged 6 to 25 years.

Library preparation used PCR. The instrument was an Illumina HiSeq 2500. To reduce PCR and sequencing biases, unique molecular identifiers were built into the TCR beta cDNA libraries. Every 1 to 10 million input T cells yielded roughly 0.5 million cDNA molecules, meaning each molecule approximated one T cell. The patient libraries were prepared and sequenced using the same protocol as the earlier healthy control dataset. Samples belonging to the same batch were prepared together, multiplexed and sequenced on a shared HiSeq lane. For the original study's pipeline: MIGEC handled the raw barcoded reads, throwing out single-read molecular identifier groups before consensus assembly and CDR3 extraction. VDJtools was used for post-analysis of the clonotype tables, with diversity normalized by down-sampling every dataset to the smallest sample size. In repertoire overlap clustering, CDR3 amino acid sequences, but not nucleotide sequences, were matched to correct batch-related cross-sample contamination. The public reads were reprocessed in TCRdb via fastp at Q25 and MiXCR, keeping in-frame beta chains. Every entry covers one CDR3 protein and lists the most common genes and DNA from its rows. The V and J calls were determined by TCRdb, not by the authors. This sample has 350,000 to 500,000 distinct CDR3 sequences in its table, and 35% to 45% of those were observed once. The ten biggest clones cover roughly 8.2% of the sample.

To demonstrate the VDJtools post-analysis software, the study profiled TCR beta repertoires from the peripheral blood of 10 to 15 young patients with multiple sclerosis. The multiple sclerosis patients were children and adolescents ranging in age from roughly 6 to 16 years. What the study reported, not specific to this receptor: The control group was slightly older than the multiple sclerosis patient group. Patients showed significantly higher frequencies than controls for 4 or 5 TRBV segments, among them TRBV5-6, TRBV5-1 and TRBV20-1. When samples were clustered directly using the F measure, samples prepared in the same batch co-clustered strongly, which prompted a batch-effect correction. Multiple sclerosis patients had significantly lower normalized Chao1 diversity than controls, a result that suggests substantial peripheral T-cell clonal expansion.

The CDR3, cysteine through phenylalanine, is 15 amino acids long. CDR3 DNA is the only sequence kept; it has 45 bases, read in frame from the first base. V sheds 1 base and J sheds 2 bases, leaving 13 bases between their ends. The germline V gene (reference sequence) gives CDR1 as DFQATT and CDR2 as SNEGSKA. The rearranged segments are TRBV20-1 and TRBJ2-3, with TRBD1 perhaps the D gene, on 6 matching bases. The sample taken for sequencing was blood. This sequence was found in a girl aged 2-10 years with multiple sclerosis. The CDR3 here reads CSARVRDTYTDTQYF. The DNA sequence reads TGCAGTGCTAGAGTCCGGGACACTTACACAGATACGCAGTATTTT.